Each of the 23 T cell receptor beta chains below was sequenced from the same sample in a study of cytomegalovirus exposure and HLA in healthy donors. PCR involved 60 Vbeta and 13 Jbeta primers. Method: immunoSEQ multiplex PCR; TCRdb's copy keeps in-frame clones and lacks some. Here the sample spans roughly 81,000 clones, 60% to 85% being singletons. Sequencing was carried out using PBMCs. The receptors shown here come from a boy between 5 and 17 years old in good health and CMV-seronegative.

The rearrangement links TRBV30 to TRBJ1-5, with D possibly matching TRBD1 (6 bases). V lost 0 bases to trimming and J lost 8 bases, with 14 bases between them. The CDR3 covers 14 residues. From germline, CDR1 is GTSNPN and CDR2 SVGIG (reference sequence). The CDR3 region is CAWSVRDTKKPQHF. The CDR3 coding sequence is TGTGCCTGGAGTGTAAGGGACACCAAAAAGCCCCAGCATTTT.

This chain joins TRBV11-3 and TRBJ2-3; TRBD2 matches at 7 bases. This CDR3 region has 14 residues. Trimming took 4 bases from V and 1 from J; bases not matched to a gene: 2. Germline loops: CDR1 SGHNT, CDR2 YENEEA. The CDR3 sequence is CASSSAGGTDTQYF. CDR3 DNA: TGTGCCAGCAGCTCGGCGGGGGGCACAGATACGCAGTATTTT.

This clone came up once. The chain is built from TRBV30 and TRBJ2-3; D is perhaps TRBD1 (5 bases). This CDR3 has 12 amino acids. Germline CDR1 is GTSNPN and CDR2 is SVGIG (reference sequence). Trimming removed 3 bases from V and 4 bases from J, with 8 bases in between. CDR3 amino acids: CAWRAGPDTQYF. CDR3 bases: TGTGCCTGGAGGGCAGGGCCAGATACGCAGTATTTT.

This clone turned up a few times. The chain joins TRBV5-1 to TRBJ2-7; maybe TRBD1 (6 bases). The CDR3 has 13 residues. Per the germline V gene, CDR1 is SGHRS and CDR2 is YFSETQ. V shed 4 bases and J shed 0 bases, with 8 bases lying between them. CDR3 loop: CASSPGDSYEQYF. The DNA of the CDR3 is TGCGCCAGCAGCCCAGGGGACTCCTACGAGCAGTACTTC.

The chain recombines TRBV5-1 with TRBJ1-1; 10 nucleotides line up with TRBD1. V was clipped by 4 bases and J by 11 bases; unmatched bases: 14. The CDR3 contains 15 residues. Germline-derived CDR1 and CDR2 are SGHRS and YFSETQ. CDR3: CASSDRAGTGVVAFF. The CDR3 DNA is TGCGCCAGCAGCGACCGGGCCGGGACAGGGGTTGTGGCTTTCTTT.

The rearrangement links TRBV14 to TRBJ1-1; the D gene is possibly TRBD1 (5 bases). Germline CDR1 and CDR2: SGHDN and FVKESK. The V end lost 2 bases, the J end lost 4 bases, and 11 bases lay between the germline ends. The CDR3 length is 14 residues. This chain's CDR3 is CASSQQGRVTEAFF. The DNA of the CDR3 is TGTGCCAGCAGCCAACAGGGCCGGGTCACTGAAGCTTTCTTT. The whole variable domain, remainder taken from reference TRBV14 and TRBJ1-1, is EAGVTQFPSHSVIEKGQTVTLRCDPISGHDNLYWYRRVMGKEIKFLLHFVKESKQDESGMPNNRFLAERTGGTYSTLKVQPAELEDSGVYFCASSQQGRVTEAFFGQGTRLTVV.

The gene calls are TRBV7-2 and TRBJ2-7; perhaps TRBD1 as D (6 bases). CDR1 SGHTA and CDR2 FQGNSA come from the germline V gene. The CDR3 contains 13 residues. Deletions cut 3 bases from V and 6 bases from J, with 12 bases between. This CDR3 is CASSFHQGTEQYF. CDR3 DNA sequence: TGTGCCAGCAGCTTCCACCAGGGGACCGAGCAGTACTTC.

This clone turned up a few times. The V call is TRBV15, the J call TRBJ2-7, with 9 bases aligning to TRBD2. The CDR3 spans 13 residues. Trimming at V came to 4 bases and at J to 2 bases, leaving 0 bases not matched to a gene. Germline CDR1 LNHNV, CDR2 YYDKDF (reference sequence). The CDR3: CATSIAGAYEQYF. DNA of the CDR3: TGTGCCACCAGCATAGCGGGAGCCTACGAGCAGTACTTC.

The chain combines TRBV7-9 with TRBJ1-6; D remains ambiguous. This CDR3 has 14 amino acids. The V gene lost 0 bases and the J gene lost 11 bases, with 11 bases spanning the gap. Germline lookup yields CDR1 SEHNR and CDR2 FQNEAQ (reference sequence). CDR3 in amino acids: CASSLATPMAPLHF. The CDR3 DNA reads as TGTGCCAGCAGCTTAGCCACACCCATGGCACCCCTCCACTTT.

The V call is TRBV11-3, the J call TRBJ1-1; D is possibly TRBD1 (5 bases). The V end was cut by 1 base, the J end by 2 bases, with 11 bases between. The germline V gene encodes CDR1 SGHNT and CDR2 YENEEA. This CDR3 has 15 residues. CDR3 coding DNA: TGTGCCAGCAGCTTAGCTCGAACAGGTAACACTGAAGCTTTCTTT. Translating it yields CASSLARTGNTEAFF.

In the case of this clone: Other DNA sequences in the same sample also yield this CDR3. V gene TRBV6-5 combines with J gene TRBJ1-5; tentatively, D is TRBD1 (6 bases). The CDR3 length is 15 residues. The germline V gene has CDR1 MNHEY and CDR2 SVGAGI. V was shortened by 0 bases and J by 2 bases, with 8 bases between the two germline ends. CDR3 bases: TGTGCCAGCAGTTACTCCCGGACAGGCAATCAGCCCCAGCATTTT. This sequence encodes CASSYSRTGNQPQHF.

The chain is built from TRBV9 and TRBJ2-5; perhaps TRBD1 as D (5 bases). The CDR3 contains 14 residues. CDR1 SGDLS and CDR2 YYNGEE come from the germline V gene. Between the trimmed V and J ends, which lost 0 bases and 2 bases, there was a span of 8 bases. CDR3 in DNA: TGTGCCAGCAGCGTAGCTAGGGGTCAAGAGACCCAGTACTTC. Translation: CASSVARGQETQYF.

The chain is built from TRBV19 and TRBJ1-2, with D tentatively TRBD1 (5 bases). Germline V gives CDR1 LNHDA, CDR2 SQIVND (reference sequence). The CDR3 runs 12 residues. V lost 10 bases to trimming and J lost 4 bases, with 13 bases between them. CDR3 coding DNA: TGTGCCACAAACAGGAGGGGCTATGGCTACACCTTC. Translating it yields CATNRRGYGYTF. The entire variable domain, with the rest obtained from reference TRBV19 and TRBJ1-2, is as follows: DGGITQSPKYLFRKEGQNVTLSCEQNLNHDAMYWYRQDPGQGLRLIYYSQIVNDFQKGDIAEGYSVSREKKESFPLTVTSAQKNPTAFYLCATNRRGYGYTFGSGTRLTVV.

The chain couples TRBV7-2 to TRBJ1-4; D perhaps matches TRBD1 (5 bases). The ends were cut back, 2 bases at V and 15 bases at J, with 10 bases in the middle. This CDR3 spans 11 amino acids. CDR1 and CDR2 (germline): SGHTA, FQGNSA. CDR3 sequence (DNA): TGTGCCAGCAGCTTAAACGCAGGGTTGTTTTTT. Translating gives CASSLNAGLFF. The complete variable domain, with remaining parts taken from reference TRBV7-2 and TRBJ1-4, reads GAGVSQSPSNKVTEKGKDVELRCDPISGHTALYWYRQSLGQGLEFLIYFQGNSAPDKSGLPSDRFSAERTGGSVSTLTIQRTQQEDSAVYLCASSLNAGLFFGSGTQLSVL.

V gene TRBV5-8 combines with J gene TRBJ2-1, with D maybe TRBD2 (5 bases). The V gene's germline CDR1 is SGHTS and CDR2 YDEGEE. The CDR3 has 15 amino acids. V shed 1 base and J shed 8 bases, with 16 bases lying between them. The CDR3 protein is CASSLWAEAGHEQFF. CDR3 in DNA: TGTGCCAGCAGCTTGTGGGCGGAGGCAGGCCATGAGCAGTTCTTC.

The chain couples TRBV4-1 to TRBJ1-5, with a weak D call TRBD1 (6 bases). Per the germline V gene, CDR1 is MGHRA and CDR2 is YSYEKL. The CDR3 loop spans 18 amino acids. Between the trimmed V and J ends, which lost 2 bases and 4 bases, there was a span of 21 bases. The CDR3 spells CASSQIIRGLLRNQPQHF. The CDR3 bases are TGCGCCAGCAGCCAAATAATTAGGGGGTTACTGAGGAATCAGCCCCAGCATTTT.

With regard to this clone: The germline gene is not matched at one end of the junction; a read error may be the cause. V usage is TRBV7-7 and J usage is TRBJ2-1; possibly TRBD1 for D (6 bases). Germline CDR1 SSHAT, CDR2 FNYEAQ (reference sequence). The CDR3 has 15 amino acids. CDR3 coding DNA: TGTGCTAGCAGCGCTCAGGGGAGCTCCTACAATGAGCAGTTCTTC. This sequence encodes CASSAQGSSYNEQFF.

The table lists this clone with a few counts. V usage is TRBV5-1 and J usage is TRBJ2-1; a weak D match, TRBD2 (5 bases). Trimming took 0 bases from V and 6 from J, leaving 13 bases between them. CDR3 length equals 15 residues. Germline CDR1 SGHRS, CDR2 YFSETQ. For the CDR3, the DNA is TGCGCCAGCAGCTTGGGGACTCCGAGCGTCAATGAGCAGTTCTTC. Translating it yields CASSLGTPSVNEQFF.

The gene calls are TRBV7-2 and TRBJ2-7; possibly TRBD2 for D (5 bases). V dropped 1 base and J dropped 5 bases, with 12 bases sitting between them. Germline V gene sequence: CDR1 SGHTA, CDR2 FQGNSA. The CDR3 spans 14 residues. CDR3: CASSLDRGSHEQYF. CDR3 nucleotide sequence: TGTGCCAGCAGCTTAGATCGGGGATCCCACGAGCAGTACTTC.

V usage is TRBV30 and J usage is TRBJ2-1; possibly TRBD1 for D (6 bases). Germline V gene sequence: CDR1 GTSNPN, CDR2 SVGIG (reference sequence). Deletions cut 8 bases from V and 8 bases from J, with 16 bases between. The CDR3 covers 12 residues. CDR3 DNA sequence: TGTGCCGTAGGGGGAATCGTCTATGAGCAGTTCTTC. This codes for CAVGGIVYEQFF.

The rearrangement joins TRBV4-1 to TRBJ2-1; 9 positions agree with TRBD2. This CDR3 is built from 16 residues. Germline CDR1 reads MGHRA; CDR2 reads YSYEKL. Trimming took 1 base from V and 10 from J; bases not matched to a gene: 11. CDR3 loop: CASSQAVGVAGAEQFF. In DNA, the CDR3 is TGCGCCAGCAGCCAAGCCGTCGGGGTAGCGGGAGCAGAGCAGTTCTTC.

Here the CDR3 reads CASSPGQAYEQYF. The CDR3 DNA reads TGTGCCAGCAGCCCGGGACAGGCCTACGAGCAGTACTTC. The chain combines TRBV27 with TRBJ2-7, with 8 bases that match TRBD1. Germline V CDR1 and CDR2: MNHEY, SMNVEV (reference sequence). The CDR3 has 13 amino acids. The ends lost 6 bases at V and 2 bases at J; junction bases unmatched: 3.

V gene TRBV10-3 combines with J gene TRBJ1-1, with TRBD1 matching 9 bases. The CDR3 loop spans 16 amino acids. The ends lost 4 bases at V and 6 bases at J; junction bases unmatched: 12. CDR1 and CDR2 from the germline V gene are ENHRY and SYGVKD. In DNA form, the CDR3 reads TGTGCCATCAGTGTGAGACAGGGGGAAGGAATGGCTGAAGCTTTCTTT. Translating gives CAISVRQGEGMAEAFF.